Following are 14 T cell receptor beta chains from one sample sequenced in a study of T cell responses to AZD1222 COVID-19 vaccine. Only in-frame clones appear in the TCRdb table, and some are missing; sequencing was by immunoSEQ multiplex PCR. The sample has tens of thousands of clones, 70% to 90% seen once. The sequenced sample was peripheral blood, obtained 28 days after the second AZD1222 dose. The receptors originated from an adult who received the AZD1222 COVID-19 vaccine.

V is TRBV10-2 and J is TRBJ2-4, with a weak D call TRBD1 (6 bases). CDR1 WSHSY and CDR2 SAAADI come from the germline V gene. The CDR3 runs 16 residues. The V end was cut by 2 bases, the J end by 1 base, with 12 bases between. The CDR3 here is CASSEGGTFAKNIQYF. The CDR3 DNA follows: TGCGCCAGCAGTGAGGGGGGCACGTTTGCCAAAAACATTCAGTACTTC.

The chain uses TRBV6-2 or TRBV6-3 and TRBJ2-1; D not resolved. V was cut by 6 bases and J by 5 bases, with 5 bases left in between. There are 11 residues in the CDR3. The V gene's germline CDR1 is MNHEY and CDR2 SVGEGT. CDR3 amino acids: CASSRDNEQFF. CDR3 bases: TGTGCCAGCAGCCGGGACAATGAGCAGTTCTTC.

The V gene is TRBV7-2, the J gene TRBJ1-1; D gene unclear. CDR1 and CDR2 from the germline V gene are SGHTA and FQGNSA. CDR3 size: 14 residues. V dropped 4 bases and J dropped 1 base, with 10 bases sitting between them. CDR3 in DNA: TGTGCCAGCAGCTGGATAGGAGAGAACACTGAAGCTTTCTTT. This codes for CASSWIGENTEAFF.

The chain links TRBV18 to TRBJ2-7; D ambiguous. The length of the CDR3 is 16 residues. Germline CDR1 is KGHSH and CDR2 is LQKENI. The V gene lost 2 bases and the J gene lost 3 bases, with 17 bases spanning the gap. The CDR3, as DNA: TGTGCCAGCTCACCAGACAAAGGGTCTCTTCTCTACGAGCAGTACTTC. Protein sequence: CASSPDKGSLLYEQYF.

As for this clone: A read error is the likely source, as a far larger clone sits one nucleotide away. This chain connects TRBV12-3 or TRBV12-4 to TRBJ1-2; the D gene is possibly TRBD1 (6 bases). The V and J ends lost 8 bases and 8 bases respectively, with 18 bases between them. CDR3 length: 13 amino acids. CDR3: CASGLGGARGYTF. As DNA, the CDR3 is TGTGCCAGCGGCCTGGGGGGGGCGCGGGGCTACACCTTC.

This clone has more than one count but fewer than ten. V is TRBV27 and J is TRBJ1-4; D remains unclear. The germline V and J ends were trimmed by 1 base and 4 bases, with 4 bases remaining between them. The CDR3 length is 13 residues. Germline CDR1 reads MNHEY; CDR2 reads SMNVEV (reference sequence). The DNA for the CDR3 is TGTGCCAGCAGTTTATTCGGTAATGAAAAACTGTTTTTT. Translated, it gives CASSLFGNEKLFF.

This sequence joins TRBV27 and TRBJ1-1; maybe TRBD1 (5 bases). Per germline, CDR1 MNHEY and CDR2 SMNVEV (reference sequence). CDR3 length: 15 amino acids. V gave up 3 bases and J gave up 0 bases, with 11 bases separating them. The CDR3: CASSLQGRVNTEAFF. In DNA, the CDR3 is TGTGCCAGCAGTTTGCAGGGCAGGGTGAACACTGAAGCTTTCTTT.

The chain combines TRBV28 with TRBJ2-5; 9 bases match TRBD2. V gave up 7 bases and J gave up 5 bases; unmatched junction bases: 11. The CDR3 spans 15 residues. Germline V CDR1 and CDR2: MDHEN, SYDVKM. The CDR3 sequence is CASKLAGDGGETQYF. The DNA of the CDR3 is TGTGCCAGCAAACTAGCGGGTGATGGTGGGGAGACCCAGTACTTC. Supplemented by reference TRBV28 and TRBJ2-5, the full variable domain reads DVKVTQSSRYLVKRTGEKVFLECVQDMDHENMFWYRQDPGLGLRLIYFSYDVKMKEKGDIPEGYSVSREKKERFSLILESASTNQTSMYLCASKLAGDGGETQYFGPGTRLLVL.

This clone has just one count. The rearrangement uses TRBV12-5 and TRBJ1-1, with TRBD1 as a possible D gene (6 bases). V lost 7 bases and J 6 bases, leaving 18 bases between the germline ends. CDR1 is LGHNT, CDR2 FRNRAP, per germline. The CDR3 loop spans 14 amino acids. CDR3 bases: TGTGCTAGTGCCTCTGGACAGTCCATTGCTGAAGCTTTCTTT. Translating it yields CASASGQSIAEAFF.

The rearrangement joins TRBV4-2 to TRBJ1-4, with D perhaps matching TRBD1 (6 bases). The germline V gene encodes CDR1 LGHNA and CDR2 YNFKEQ. This CDR3 has 16 amino acids. V lost 3 bases and J lost 5, with 16 bases in between. The DNA for the CDR3 is TGTGCCAGCAGCCATGTCCCCGGACAGCTAAATGAAAAACTGTTTTTT. Translated: CASSHVPGQLNEKLFF.

The rearrangement joins TRBV4-1 to TRBJ1-1; a weak D match, TRBD1 (5 bases). V lost 0 bases and J 12 bases, leaving 14 bases between the germline ends. Per the germline V gene, CDR1 is MGHRA and CDR2 is YSYEKL. The length of the CDR3 is 13 residues. CDR3 region: CASSQDRGARTFF. The CDR3 nucleotides read TGCGCCAGCAGCCAAGATCGAGGGGCGAGGACTTTCTTT.

The rearrangement uses TRBV6-5 and TRBJ1-2; TRBD1 agrees at 7 bases. J was trimmed by 0 bases and V by 2 bases; bases with no gene match: 3. The CDR3 is 15 residues long. The germline V gene encodes CDR1 MNHEY and CDR2 SVGAGI. As DNA, the CDR3 is TGTGCCAGCAGTTACGGGGACAGATCTAACTATGGCTACACCTTC. This gives the protein CASSYGDRSNYGYTF.

J is TRBJ1-1 and V is TRBV6-5; a weak D match, TRBD1 (5 bases). V shed 4 bases and J shed 8 bases, with 17 bases lying between them. The CDR3 runs 14 residues. Germline CDR1 reads MNHEY; CDR2 reads SVGAGI. The CDR3 DNA reads TGTGCCAGCAGTTCCGGGGGGGTGGCTACAGAAGCTTTCTTT. Its protein product is CASSSGGVATEAFF.

This rearrangement joins TRBV4-2 to TRBJ2-1; 8 bases agree with TRBD1. The germline gives CDR1 LGHNA, CDR2 YNFKEQ. The V and J ends lost 2 bases and 5 bases, in that order; junction bases with no gene match: 8. The CDR3 totals 16 residues. The CDR3 reads CASSQRRGQVDNEQFF. CDR3 nucleotides: TGTGCCAGCAGCCAACGAAGGGGACAGGTGGACAATGAGCAGTTCTTC.